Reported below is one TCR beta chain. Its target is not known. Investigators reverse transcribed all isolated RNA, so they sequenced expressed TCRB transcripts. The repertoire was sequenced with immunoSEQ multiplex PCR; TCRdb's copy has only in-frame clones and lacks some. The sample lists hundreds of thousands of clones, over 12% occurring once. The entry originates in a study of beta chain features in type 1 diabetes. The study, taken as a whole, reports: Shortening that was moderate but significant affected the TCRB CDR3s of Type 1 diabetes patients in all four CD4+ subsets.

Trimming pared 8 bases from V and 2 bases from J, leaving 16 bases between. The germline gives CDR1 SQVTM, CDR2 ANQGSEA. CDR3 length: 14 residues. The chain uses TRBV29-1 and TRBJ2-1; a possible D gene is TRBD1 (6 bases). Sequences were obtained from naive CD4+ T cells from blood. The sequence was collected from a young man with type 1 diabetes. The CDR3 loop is CSLLFGQPYNEQFF. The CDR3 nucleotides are TGCAGCCTCTTATTCGGACAGCCCTACAATGAGCAGTTCTTC.